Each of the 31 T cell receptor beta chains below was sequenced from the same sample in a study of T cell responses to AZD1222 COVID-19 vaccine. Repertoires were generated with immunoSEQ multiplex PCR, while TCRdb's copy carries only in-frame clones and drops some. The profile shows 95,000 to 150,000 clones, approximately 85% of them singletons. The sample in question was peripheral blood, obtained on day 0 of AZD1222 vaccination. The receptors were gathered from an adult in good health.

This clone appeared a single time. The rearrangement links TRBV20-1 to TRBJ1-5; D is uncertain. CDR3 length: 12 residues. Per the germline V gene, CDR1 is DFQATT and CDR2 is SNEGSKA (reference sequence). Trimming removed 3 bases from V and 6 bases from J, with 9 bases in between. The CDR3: CSASRGSQPQHF. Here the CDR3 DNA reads TGCAGTGCTAGTCGGGGTTCTCAGCCCCAGCATTTT.

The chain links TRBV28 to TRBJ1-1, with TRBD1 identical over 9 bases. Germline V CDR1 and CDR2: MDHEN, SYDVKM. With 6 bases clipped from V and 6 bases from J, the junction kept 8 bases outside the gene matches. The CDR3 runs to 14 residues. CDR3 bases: TGTGCCAGCAGACGACAGGGGGGGCGGTCTGAAGCTTTCTTT. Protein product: CASRRQGGRSEAFF.

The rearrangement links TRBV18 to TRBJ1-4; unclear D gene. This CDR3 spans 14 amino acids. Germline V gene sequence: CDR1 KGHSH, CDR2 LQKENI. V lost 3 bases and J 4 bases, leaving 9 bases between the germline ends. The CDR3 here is CASSPGRNNEKLFF. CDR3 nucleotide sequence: TGTGCCAGCTCACCCGGACGGAATAATGAAAAACTGTTTTTT.

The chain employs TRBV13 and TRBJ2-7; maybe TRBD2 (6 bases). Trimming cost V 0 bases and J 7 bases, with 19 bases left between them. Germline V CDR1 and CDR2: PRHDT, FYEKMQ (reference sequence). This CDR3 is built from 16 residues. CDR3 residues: CASSLGRGIPTGEQYF. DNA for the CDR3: TGTGCCAGCAGCTTAGGGCGGGGAATACCTACGGGGGAGCAGTACTTC.

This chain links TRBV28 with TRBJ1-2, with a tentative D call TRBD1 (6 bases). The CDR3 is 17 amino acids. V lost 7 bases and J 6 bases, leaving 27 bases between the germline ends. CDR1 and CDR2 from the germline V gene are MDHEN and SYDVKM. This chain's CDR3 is CASTDQKTGGVLNGYTF. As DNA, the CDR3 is TGTGCCAGCACCGATCAAAAGACAGGAGGGGTCTTGAATGGCTACACCTTC.

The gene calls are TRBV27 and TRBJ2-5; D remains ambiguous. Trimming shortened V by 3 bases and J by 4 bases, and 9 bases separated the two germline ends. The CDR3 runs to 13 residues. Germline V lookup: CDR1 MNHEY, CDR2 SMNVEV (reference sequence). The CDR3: CASSFNPPETQYF. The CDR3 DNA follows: TGTGCCAGCAGTTTCAACCCTCCAGAGACCCAGTACTTC.

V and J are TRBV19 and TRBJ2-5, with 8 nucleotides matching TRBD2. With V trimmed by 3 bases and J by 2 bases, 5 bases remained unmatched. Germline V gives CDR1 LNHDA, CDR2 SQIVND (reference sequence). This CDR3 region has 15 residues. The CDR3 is CASSIDGGGQETQYF. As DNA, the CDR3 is TGTGCCAGTAGTATTGACGGGGGGGGACAAGAGACCCAGTACTTC.

As DNA, the CDR3 is TGCGCCAGCAGCCAAGAGGGGGGGGACTTGCTGCGGGAGCAGTACTTC. This translates into CASSQEGGDLLREQYF. The chain recombines TRBV4-3 with TRBJ2-7; 7 bases match TRBD2. The CDR3 extends over 16 amino acids. CDR1 is LGHNA and CDR2 is YSLEER in the germline V gene. Trimming at V came to 0 bases and at J to 7 bases, leaving 12 bases not matched to a gene.

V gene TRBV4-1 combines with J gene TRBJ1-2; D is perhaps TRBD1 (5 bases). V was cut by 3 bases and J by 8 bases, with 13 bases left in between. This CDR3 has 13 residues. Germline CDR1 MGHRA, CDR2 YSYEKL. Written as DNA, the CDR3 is TGCGCCAGCAGCCAGGATGGAGACAGAGGCTACACCTTC. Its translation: CASSQDGDRGYTF.

CDR3 in amino acids: CASSYSGGGSYEQYF. In nucleotides, the CDR3 is TGTGCCAGCAGTTACTCGGGAGGGGGCTCCTACGAGCAGTACTTC. The J gene is TRBJ2-7, the V gene TRBV6-6, with D possibly TRBD2 on 7 matching bases. Germline V gene sequence: CDR1 MNHNY, CDR2 SVGAGI (reference sequence). Deletions cut 0 bases from V and 0 bases from J, with 9 bases between. There are 15 residues in the CDR3.

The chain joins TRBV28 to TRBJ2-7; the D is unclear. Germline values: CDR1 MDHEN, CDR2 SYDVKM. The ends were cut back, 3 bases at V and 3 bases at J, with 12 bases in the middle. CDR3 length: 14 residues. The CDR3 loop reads CASSFDPQFYEQYF. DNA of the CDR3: TGTGCCAGCAGTTTTGATCCCCAATTCTACGAGCAGTACTTC.

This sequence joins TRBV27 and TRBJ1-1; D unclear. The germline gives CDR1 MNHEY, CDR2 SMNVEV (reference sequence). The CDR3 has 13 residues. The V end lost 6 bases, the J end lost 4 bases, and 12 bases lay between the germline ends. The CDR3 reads CASRQVAVTEAFF. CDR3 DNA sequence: TGTGCCAGCAGACAAGTGGCAGTCACTGAAGCTTTCTTT.

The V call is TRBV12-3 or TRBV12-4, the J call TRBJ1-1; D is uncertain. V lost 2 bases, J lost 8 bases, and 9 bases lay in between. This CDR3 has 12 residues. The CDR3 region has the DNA TGTGCCAGCAGTTTATCCTCAGCCGAAGCTTTCTTT. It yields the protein CASSLSSAEAFF.

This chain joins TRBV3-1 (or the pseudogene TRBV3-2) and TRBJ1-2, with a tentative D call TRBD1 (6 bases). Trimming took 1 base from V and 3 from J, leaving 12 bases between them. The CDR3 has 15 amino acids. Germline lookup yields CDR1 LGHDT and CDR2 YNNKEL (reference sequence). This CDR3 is CASSQVRGVDYGYTF. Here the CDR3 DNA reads TGTGCCAGCAGCCAAGTTAGGGGGGTGGACTATGGCTACACCTTC.

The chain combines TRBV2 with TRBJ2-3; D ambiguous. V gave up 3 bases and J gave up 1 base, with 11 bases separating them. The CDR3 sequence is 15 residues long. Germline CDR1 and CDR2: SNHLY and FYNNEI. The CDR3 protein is CASSDRARGTDTQYF. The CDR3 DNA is TGTGCCAGCAGTGATAGAGCAAGGGGCACAGATACGCAGTATTTT. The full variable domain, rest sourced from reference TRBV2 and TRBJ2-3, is EPEVTQTPSHQVTQMGQEVILRCVPISNHLYFYWYRQILGQKVEFLVSFYNNEISEKSEIFDDQFSVERPDGSNFTLKIRSTKLEDSAMYFCASSDRARGTDTQYFGPGTRLTVL.

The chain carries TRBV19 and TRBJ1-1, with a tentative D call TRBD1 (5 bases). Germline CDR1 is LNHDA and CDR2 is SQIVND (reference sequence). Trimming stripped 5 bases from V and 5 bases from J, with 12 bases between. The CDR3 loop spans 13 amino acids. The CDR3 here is CASSPGGVTEAFF. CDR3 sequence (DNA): TGTGCCAGTAGTCCCGGAGGGGTAACTGAAGCTTTCTTT.

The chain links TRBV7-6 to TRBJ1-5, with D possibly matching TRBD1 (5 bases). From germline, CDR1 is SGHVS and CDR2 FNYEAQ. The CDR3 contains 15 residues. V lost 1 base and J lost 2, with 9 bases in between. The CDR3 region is CASSLEGARNQPQHF. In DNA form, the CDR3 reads TGTGCCAGCAGCTTAGAAGGGGCGCGCAATCAGCCCCAGCATTTT.

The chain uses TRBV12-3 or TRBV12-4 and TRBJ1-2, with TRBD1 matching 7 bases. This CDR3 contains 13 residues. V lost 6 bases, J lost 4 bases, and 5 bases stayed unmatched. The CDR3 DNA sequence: TGTGCCAGCAGATGGGACAGACCCTATGGCTACACCTTC. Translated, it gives CASRWDRPYGYTF.

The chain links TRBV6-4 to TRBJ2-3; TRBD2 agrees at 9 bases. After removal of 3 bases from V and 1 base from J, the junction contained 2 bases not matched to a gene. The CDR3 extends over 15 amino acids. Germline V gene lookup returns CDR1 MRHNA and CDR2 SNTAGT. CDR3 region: CASSEIAGGTDTQYF. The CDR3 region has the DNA TGTGCCAGCAGTGAGATAGCGGGGGGCACAGATACGCAGTATTTT.

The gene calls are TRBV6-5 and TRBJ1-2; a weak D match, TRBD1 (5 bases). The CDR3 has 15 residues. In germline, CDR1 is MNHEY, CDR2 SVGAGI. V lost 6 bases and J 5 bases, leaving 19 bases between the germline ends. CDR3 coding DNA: TGTGCCAGCAGAACCAAATATGAGGGACGGTATGGCTACACCTTC. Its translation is CASRTKYEGRYGYTF.

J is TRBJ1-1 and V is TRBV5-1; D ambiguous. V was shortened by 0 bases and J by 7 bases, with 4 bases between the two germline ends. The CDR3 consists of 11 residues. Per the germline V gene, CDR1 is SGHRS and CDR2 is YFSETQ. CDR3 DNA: TGCGCCAGCAGCTTGGCCAGTGAAGCTTTCTTT. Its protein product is CASSLASEAFF.

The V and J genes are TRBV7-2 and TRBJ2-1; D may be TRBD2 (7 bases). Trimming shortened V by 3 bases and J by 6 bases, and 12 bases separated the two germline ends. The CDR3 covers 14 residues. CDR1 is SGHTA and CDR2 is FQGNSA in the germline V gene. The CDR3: CASSLSRGPNEQFF. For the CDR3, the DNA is TGTGCCAGCAGCTTGTCGCGGGGGCCCAATGAGCAGTTCTTC. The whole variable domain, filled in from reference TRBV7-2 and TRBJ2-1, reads GAGVSQSPSNKVTEKGKDVELRCDPISGHTALYWYRQSLGQGLEFLIYFQGNSAPDKSGLPSDRFSAERTGGSVSTLTIQRTQQEDSAVYLCASSLSRGPNEQFFGPGTRLTVL.

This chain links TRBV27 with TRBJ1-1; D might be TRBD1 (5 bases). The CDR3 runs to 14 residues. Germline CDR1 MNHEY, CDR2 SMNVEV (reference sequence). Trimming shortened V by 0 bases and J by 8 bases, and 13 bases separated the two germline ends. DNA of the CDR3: TGTGCCAGCAGTTTATCTAGGATGACAGACGAAGCTTTCTTT. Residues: CASSLSRMTDEAFF.

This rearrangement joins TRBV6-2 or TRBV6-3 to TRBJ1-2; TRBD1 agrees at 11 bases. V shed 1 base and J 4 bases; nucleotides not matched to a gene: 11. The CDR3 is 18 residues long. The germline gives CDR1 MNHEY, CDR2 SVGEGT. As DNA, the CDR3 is TGTGCCAGCAGTTACTACGGGCCTGGACAGGGGGCCGCCTATGGCTACACCTTC. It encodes CASSYYGPGQGAAYGYTF.

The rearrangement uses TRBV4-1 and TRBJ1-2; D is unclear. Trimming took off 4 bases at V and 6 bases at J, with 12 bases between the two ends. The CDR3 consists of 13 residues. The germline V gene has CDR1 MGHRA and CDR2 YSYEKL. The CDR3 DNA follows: TGCGCCAGCAGCCCTTTGGGTCCGGATGGCTACACCTTC. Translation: CASSPLGPDGYTF.

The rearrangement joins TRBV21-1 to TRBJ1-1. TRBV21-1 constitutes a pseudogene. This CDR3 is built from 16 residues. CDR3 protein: CASSKLGPGANPEAFF. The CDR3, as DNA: TGTGCCAGCAGCAAACTCGGTCCGGGGGCGAATCCCGAAGCTTTCTTT.

This CDR3 is CASSQERPGGRGYQPQHF. CDR3 nucleotide sequence: TGTGCCAGCAGCCAAGAAAGGCCGGGGGGTCGGGGCTATCAGCCCCAGCATTTT. This chain uses TRBV3-1 (or the pseudogene TRBV3-2) with TRBJ1-5; TRBD1 might be the D (5 bases). Trimming left V 0 bases short and J 5 bases short, with 20 bases between. The CDR3 sequence is 18 residues long. Germline loops: CDR1 LGHDT, CDR2 YNNKEL (reference sequence).

CDR3: CSVEGQGATYNEQFF. In DNA form, the CDR3 reads TGCAGCGTTGAAGGGCAGGGGGCCACCTACAATGAGCAGTTCTTC. This chain joins TRBV29-1 and TRBJ2-1, with 8 bases that match TRBD1. The CDR3 loop spans 15 amino acids. V lost 1 base, J lost 2 bases, and 4 bases stayed unmatched. Germline CDR1 and CDR2: SQVTM and ANQGSEA.

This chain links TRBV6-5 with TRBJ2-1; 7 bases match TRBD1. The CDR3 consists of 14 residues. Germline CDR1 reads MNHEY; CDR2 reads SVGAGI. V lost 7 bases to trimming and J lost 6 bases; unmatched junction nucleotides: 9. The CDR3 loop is CASNKRGRGNEQFF. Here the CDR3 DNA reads TGTGCCAGCAATAAAAGGGGGCGCGGCAATGAGCAGTTCTTC.

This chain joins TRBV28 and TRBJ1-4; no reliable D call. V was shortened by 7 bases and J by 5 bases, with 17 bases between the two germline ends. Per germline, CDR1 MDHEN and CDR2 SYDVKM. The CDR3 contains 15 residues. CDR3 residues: CASTSNGEFNEKLFF. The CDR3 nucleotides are TGTGCCAGCACCTCAAACGGAGAATTCAATGAAAAACTGTTTTTT.

Here the CDR3 reads CASSLALWNEQFF. The DNA of the CDR3 is TGCGCCAGCAGCCTAGCCCTGTGGAATGAGCAGTTCTTC. The chain recombines TRBV4-3 with TRBJ2-1; D gene unclear. The CDR3 has 13 residues. V lost 4 bases to trimming and J lost 7 bases, with 11 bases between them. Germline values: CDR1 LGHNA, CDR2 YSLEER.